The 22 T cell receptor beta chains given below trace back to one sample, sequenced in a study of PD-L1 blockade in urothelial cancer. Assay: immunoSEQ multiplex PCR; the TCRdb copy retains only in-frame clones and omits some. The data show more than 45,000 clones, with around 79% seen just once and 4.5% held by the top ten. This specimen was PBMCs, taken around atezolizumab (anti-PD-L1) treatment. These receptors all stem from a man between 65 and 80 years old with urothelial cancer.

In DNA form, the CDR3 reads TGTGCCAGTAGTATCAGGATGCAGCCCCAGCATTTT. It yields the protein CASSIRMQPQHF. The chain is built from TRBV19 and TRBJ1-5; D is undetermined. V dropped 3 bases and J dropped 7 bases, with 7 bases sitting between them. Germline V gives CDR1 LNHDA, CDR2 SQIVND (reference sequence). This CDR3 is 12 amino acids long.

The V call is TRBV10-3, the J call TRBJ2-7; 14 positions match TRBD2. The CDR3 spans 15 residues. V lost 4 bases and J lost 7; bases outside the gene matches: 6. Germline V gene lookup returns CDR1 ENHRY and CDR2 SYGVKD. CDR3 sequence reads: CAISGLAGGPGEQYF. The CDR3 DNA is TGTGCCATCAGTGGACTAGCGGGAGGGCCGGGGGAGCAGTACTTC.

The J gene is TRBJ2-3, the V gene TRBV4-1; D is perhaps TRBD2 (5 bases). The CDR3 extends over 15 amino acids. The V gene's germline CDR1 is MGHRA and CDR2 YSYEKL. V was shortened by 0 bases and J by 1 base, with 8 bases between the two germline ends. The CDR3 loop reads CASSQEWRGTDTQYF. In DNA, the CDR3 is TGCGCCAGCAGCCAAGAATGGCGGGGCACAGATACGCAGTATTTT.

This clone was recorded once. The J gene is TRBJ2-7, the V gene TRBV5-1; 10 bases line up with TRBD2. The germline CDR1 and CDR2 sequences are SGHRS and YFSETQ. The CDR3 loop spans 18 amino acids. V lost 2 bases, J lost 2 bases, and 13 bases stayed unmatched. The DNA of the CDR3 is TGCGCCAGCAGCTTTGGCGGACTAGCGGAGCGACGGCCCTACGAGCAGTACTTC. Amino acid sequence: CASSFGGLAERRPYEQYF.

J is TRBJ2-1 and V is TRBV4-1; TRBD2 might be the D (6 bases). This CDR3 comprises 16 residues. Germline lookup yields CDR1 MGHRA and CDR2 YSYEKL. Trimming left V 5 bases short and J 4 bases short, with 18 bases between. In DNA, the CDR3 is TGCGCCAGCAGCAATCCAACTAGCTACTATTACAATGAGCAGTTCTTC. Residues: CASSNPTSYYYNEQFF.

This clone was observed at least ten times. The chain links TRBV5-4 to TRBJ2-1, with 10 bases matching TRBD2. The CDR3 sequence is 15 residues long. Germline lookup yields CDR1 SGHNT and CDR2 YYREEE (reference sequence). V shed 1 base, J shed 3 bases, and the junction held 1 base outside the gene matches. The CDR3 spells CASSLLAGDYNEQFF. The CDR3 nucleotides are TGTGCCAGCAGCTTGCTAGCGGGAGACTACAATGAGCAGTTCTTC.

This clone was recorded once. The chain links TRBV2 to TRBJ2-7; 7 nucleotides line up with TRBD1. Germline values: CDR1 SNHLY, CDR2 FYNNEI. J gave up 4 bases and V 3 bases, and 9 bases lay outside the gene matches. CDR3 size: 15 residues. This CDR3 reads CASSDRGMTSYEQYF. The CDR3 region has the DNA TGTGCCAGCAGTGACAGGGGGATGACTTCTTACGAGCAGTACTTC.

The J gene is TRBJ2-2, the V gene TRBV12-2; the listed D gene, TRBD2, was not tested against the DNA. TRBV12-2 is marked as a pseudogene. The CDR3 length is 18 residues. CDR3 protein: CASRYPVVAGGRSGELFF. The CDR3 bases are TGTGCAAGTCGCTACCCGGTGGTAGCGGGAGGACGTTCCGGGGAGCTGTTTTTT.

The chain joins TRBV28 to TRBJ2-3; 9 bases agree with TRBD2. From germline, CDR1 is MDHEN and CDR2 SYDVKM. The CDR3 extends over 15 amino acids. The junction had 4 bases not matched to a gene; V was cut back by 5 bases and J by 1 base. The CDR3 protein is CASSTRLAGTDTQYF. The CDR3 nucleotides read TGTGCCAGCAGTACGCGACTAGCGGGCACAGATACGCAGTATTTT.

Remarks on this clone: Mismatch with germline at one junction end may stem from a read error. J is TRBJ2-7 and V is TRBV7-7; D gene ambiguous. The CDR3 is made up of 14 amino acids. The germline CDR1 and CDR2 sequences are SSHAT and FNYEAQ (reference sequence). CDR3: CASSLVGNSYEQYF. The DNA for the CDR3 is TGTGCTAGCAGCTTAGTGGGCAACTCCTACGAGCAGTACTTC.

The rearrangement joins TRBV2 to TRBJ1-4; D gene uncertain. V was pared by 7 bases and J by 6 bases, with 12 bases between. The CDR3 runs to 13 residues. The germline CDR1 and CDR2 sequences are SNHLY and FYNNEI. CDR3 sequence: CASNAVLDEKLFF. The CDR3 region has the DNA TGTGCCAGCAATGCGGTCTTGGATGAAAAACTGTTTTTT.

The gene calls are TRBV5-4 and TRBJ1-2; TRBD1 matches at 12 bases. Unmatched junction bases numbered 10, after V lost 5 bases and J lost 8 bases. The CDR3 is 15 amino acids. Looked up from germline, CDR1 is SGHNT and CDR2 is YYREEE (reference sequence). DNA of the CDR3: TGTGCCAGCAGGATCACGGGACAGGGGGCGGAGGGCTACACCTTC. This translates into CASRITGQGAEGYTF.

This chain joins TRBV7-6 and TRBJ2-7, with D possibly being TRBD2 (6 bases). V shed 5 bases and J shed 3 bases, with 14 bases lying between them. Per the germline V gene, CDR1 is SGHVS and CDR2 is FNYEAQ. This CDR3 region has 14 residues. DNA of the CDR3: TGTGCCAGCAGCCCCCGGAGAGCGGGCTACGAGCAGTACTTC. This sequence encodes CASSPRRAGYEQYF. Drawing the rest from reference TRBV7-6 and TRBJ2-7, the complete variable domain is GAGVSQSPRYKVTKRGQDVALRCDPISGHVSLYWYRQALGQGPEFLTYFNYEAQQDKSGLPNDRFSAERPEGSISTLTIQRTEQRDSAMYRCASSPRRAGYEQYFGPGTRLTVT.

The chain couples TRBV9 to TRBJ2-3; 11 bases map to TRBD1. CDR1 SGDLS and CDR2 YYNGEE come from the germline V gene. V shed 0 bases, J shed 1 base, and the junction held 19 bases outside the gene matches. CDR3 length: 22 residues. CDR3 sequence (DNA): TGTGCCAGCAGCGTAGGGCCTGGGACAGGGGGAACAACCACCAGCGGCACAGATACGCAGTATTTT. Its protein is CASSVGPGTGGTTTSGTDTQYF.

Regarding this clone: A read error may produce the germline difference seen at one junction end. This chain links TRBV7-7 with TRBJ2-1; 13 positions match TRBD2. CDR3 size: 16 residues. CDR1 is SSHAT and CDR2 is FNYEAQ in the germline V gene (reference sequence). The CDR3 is CASSLGLAGSGHEQFF. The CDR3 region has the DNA TGTGCTAGCAGCCTGGGACTAGCGGGGAGTGGGCATGAGCAGTTCTTC.

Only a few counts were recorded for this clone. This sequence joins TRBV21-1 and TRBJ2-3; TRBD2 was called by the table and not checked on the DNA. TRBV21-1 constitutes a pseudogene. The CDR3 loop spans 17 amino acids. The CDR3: CASSTRTSGESTDTQYF. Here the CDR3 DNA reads TGTGCCAGCAGCACCCGGACTAGCGGGGAGAGCACAGATACGCAGTATTTT.

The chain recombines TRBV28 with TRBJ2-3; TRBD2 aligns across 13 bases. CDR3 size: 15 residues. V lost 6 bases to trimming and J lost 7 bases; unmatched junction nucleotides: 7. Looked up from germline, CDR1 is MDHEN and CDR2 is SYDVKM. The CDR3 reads CASSPLAGGRNTQYF. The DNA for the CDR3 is TGTGCCAGCAGCCCACTAGCGGGAGGGCGAAATACGCAGTATTTT.

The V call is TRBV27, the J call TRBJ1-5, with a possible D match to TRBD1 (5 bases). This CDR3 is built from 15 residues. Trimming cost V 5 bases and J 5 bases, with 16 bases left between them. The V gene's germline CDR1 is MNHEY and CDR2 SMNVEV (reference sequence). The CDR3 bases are TGTGCCAGCAGTCCGGGAGGGGCGGGGGATCAGCCCCAGCATTTT. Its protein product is CASSPGGAGDQPQHF.

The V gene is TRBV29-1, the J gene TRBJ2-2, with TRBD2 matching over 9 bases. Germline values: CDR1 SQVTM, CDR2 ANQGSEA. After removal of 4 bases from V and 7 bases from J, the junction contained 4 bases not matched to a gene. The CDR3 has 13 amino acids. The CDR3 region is CSVGTSALGELFF. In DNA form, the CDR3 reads TGCAGCGTTGGGACTAGCGCGCTCGGGGAGCTGTTTTTT.

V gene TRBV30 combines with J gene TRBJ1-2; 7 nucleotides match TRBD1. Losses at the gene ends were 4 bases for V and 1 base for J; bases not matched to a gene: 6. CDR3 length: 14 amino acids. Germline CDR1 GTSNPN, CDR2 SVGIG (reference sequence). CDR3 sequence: CAWTRDRFNYGYTF. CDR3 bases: TGTGCCTGGACAAGGGACAGATTTAACTATGGCTACACCTTC.

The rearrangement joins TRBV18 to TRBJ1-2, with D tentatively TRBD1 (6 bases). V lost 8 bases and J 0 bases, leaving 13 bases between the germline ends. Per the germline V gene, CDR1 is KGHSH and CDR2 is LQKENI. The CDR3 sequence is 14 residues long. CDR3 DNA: TGTGCCAGCACTGCGGGGGCAGCTAACTATGGCTACACCTTC. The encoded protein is CASTAGAANYGYTF.

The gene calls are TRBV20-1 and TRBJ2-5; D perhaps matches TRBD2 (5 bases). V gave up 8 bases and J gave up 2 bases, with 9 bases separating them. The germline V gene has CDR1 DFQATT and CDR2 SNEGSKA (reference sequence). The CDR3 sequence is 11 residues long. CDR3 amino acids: CSRGRQETQYF. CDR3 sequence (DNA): TGCAGTAGAGGGAGACAAGAGACCCAGTACTTC.